Sequencing of this T cell receptor beta chain was carried out in a study of blood T cell repertoires in COVID-19. Followed over time, Seattle patients had been enrolled while infection was active. Method: immunoSEQ multiplex PCR; TCRdb's copy keeps in-frame clones and lacks some. The sample lists about 340,000 clones, 85% to 90% seen once, with 5.5% to 7.5% in the top ten. The source is a woman aged 65 to 85 with COVID-19, enrolled during active disease. The sequencing input was peripheral blood.

CDR3 sequence (DNA): TGCGCCAGCAGCTTGGACAGGGCTGCTGAAGCTTTCTTT. Translating it yields CASSLDRAAEAFF. The gene calls are TRBV5-1 and TRBJ1-1, with D perhaps matching TRBD1 (6 bases). Germline values: CDR1 SGHRS, CDR2 YFSETQ. The V end lost 0 bases, the J end lost 6 bases, and 9 bases lay between the germline ends. The CDR3 consists of 13 residues.